The 29 T cell receptor beta chains presented below share a single source sample, sequenced in a study of CD8 T cells in ankylosing spondylitis. Study-wide points: Blood from ankylosing spondylitis patients appeared to carry a characteristic roughly eight-variant TCR beta motif.

Their antigens are not known. TCRdb re-analysed the 5' RACE reads in MiXCR, keeping a single row per CDR3 protein. The sample records hundreds of thousands of distinct CDR3 sequences, about 12% being singletons. Sequencing was carried out using blood, either unsorted or a sorted T cell fraction (not recorded which). These TCRs come from a male donor with ankylosing spondylitis.

This clonotype appeared a few times. The chain is built from TRBV4-2 and TRBJ2-1; D remains unclear. Germline CDR1 reads LGHNA; CDR2 reads YNFKEQ. The CDR3 is 16 amino acids. V gave up 0 bases and J gave up 0 bases, with 9 bases separating them. CDR3 sequence: CASSQDQLSSYNEQFF. Written as DNA, the CDR3 is TGTGCCAGCAGCCAAGATCAGTTGAGCTCCTACAATGAGCAGTTCTTC.

The chain uses TRBV5-1 and TRBJ2-5; 8 bases agree with TRBD2. The CDR3 has 17 amino acids. Germline V gives CDR1 SGHRS, CDR2 YFSETQ. J gave up 4 bases and V 3 bases, and 14 bases lay outside the gene matches. The CDR3 sequence: CASSYQAGGSLVETQYF. DNA for the CDR3: TGCGCCAGCAGCTACCAGGCGGGGGGCAGCCTTGTAGAGACCCAGTACTTC.

In its sample, this clonotype was seen many times. The chain links TRBV7-2 to TRBJ2-3; 10 positions match TRBD2. Trimming at V came to 2 bases and at J to 12 bases, leaving 2 bases not matched to a gene. CDR3 length equals 12 residues. Germline assignment: CDR1 SGHTA and CDR2 FQGNSA. The CDR3 sequence: CASSLLAGAQYF. DNA for the CDR3: TGTGCCAGCAGCTTACTAGCGGGAGCCCAGTATTTT.

The table lists this clonotype with many counts. The rearrangement links TRBV20-1 to TRBJ2-7; 8 positions agree with TRBD2. This CDR3 is built from 14 residues. V lost 6 bases and J lost 0; bases outside the gene matches: 7. Germline values: CDR1 DFQATT, CDR2 SNEGSKA (reference sequence). CDR3 DNA: TGCAGTGCACCTACTAGCGGATTCTCCTACGAGCAGTACTTC. It codes for CSAPTSGFSYEQYF.

The chain employs TRBV5-1 and TRBJ2-7; D uncertain. In germline, CDR1 is SGHRS, CDR2 YFSETQ. The CDR3 loop spans 14 amino acids. V shed 2 bases and J shed 6 bases, with 15 bases lying between them. The CDR3 coding sequence is TGCGCCAGCAGCTTTGGTGGGCCACAGCTCGAGCAGTACTTC. Translating gives CASSFGGPQLEQYF. The variable domain in full, completed from reference TRBV5-1 and TRBJ2-7, reads KAGVTQTPRYLIKTRGQQVTLSCSPISGHRSVSWYQQTPGQGLQFLFEYFSETQRNKGNFPGRFSGRQFSNSRSEMNVSTLELGDSALYLCASSFGGPQLEQYFGPGTRLTVT.

The chain links TRBV24-1 to TRBJ2-2, with 14 bases matching TRBD2. This CDR3 has 19 residues. CDR1 is KGHDR and CDR2 is SFDVKD in the germline V gene. V lost 4 bases to trimming and J lost 5 bases; unmatched junction nucleotides: 11. CDR3 loop: CATSEGPGLAGEGTGELFF. For the CDR3, the DNA is TGTGCCACCAGTGAGGGCCCGGGACTAGCGGGAGAGGGAACCGGGGAGCTGTTTTTT.

The gene calls are TRBV11-2 and TRBJ2-2; either TRBD1 or TRBD2 may fit D (6 bases each). The CDR3 covers 15 residues. The germline gives CDR1 SGHAT, CDR2 FQNNGV. Trimming left V 5 bases short and J 5 bases short, with 15 bases between. CDR3 sequence (DNA): TGTGCCAGCAGCCGATTGGGGGGCCGGACCGGGGAGCTGTTTTTT. Amino acid sequence: CASSRLGGRTGELFF.

This clonotype was counted a single time. This rearrangement joins TRBV27 to TRBJ1-2; D is ambiguous. Germline assignment: CDR1 MNHEY and CDR2 SMNVEV (reference sequence). Trimming removed 10 bases from V and 4 bases from J, with 19 bases in between. The CDR3 has 14 residues. The CDR3 spells CAISPRSQAYGYTF. In DNA form, the CDR3 reads TGTGCCATCAGCCCTCGATCCCAGGCCTATGGCTACACCTTC.

This clonotype was counted between two and nine times. The genes are TRBV20-1 and TRBJ2-7; 7 nucleotides agree with TRBD1. There are 14 residues in the CDR3. V lost 5 bases, J lost 4 bases, and 11 bases stayed unmatched. Germline CDR1 is DFQATT and CDR2 is SNEGSKA (reference sequence). The CDR3 DNA reads TGCAGTGCTGAAACAGGGGTGTCTCGGTACGAGCAGTACTTC. Its protein is CSAETGVSRYEQYF.

The chain uses TRBV6-2 or TRBV6-3 and TRBJ1-5, with D unclear. The V end lost 8 bases, the J end lost 4 bases, and 18 bases lay between the germline ends. From germline, CDR1 is MNHEY and CDR2 SVGEGT. This CDR3 spans 15 amino acids. The CDR3 sequence is CASLAMGGGNQPQHF. CDR3 DNA: TGTGCCAGCCTCGCTATGGGAGGAGGGAATCAGCCCCAGCATTTT.

V usage is TRBV15 and J usage is TRBJ2-7, with D possibly TRBD2 on 6 matching bases. V was pared by 5 bases and J by 3 bases, with 14 bases between. Germline loops: CDR1 LNHNV, CDR2 YYDKDF (reference sequence). The CDR3 has 14 residues. CDR3 DNA: TGTGCCACCAGCCGACCGGGAGTGTTCTACGAGCAGTACTTC. Encoded protein: CATSRPGVFYEQYF.

This clonotype was detected only a few times. The J gene is TRBJ1-4, the V gene TRBV12-3 or TRBV12-4, with TRBD1 as a possible D gene (5 bases). Trimming left V 6 bases short and J 8 bases short, with 13 bases between. The CDR3 covers 13 residues. CDR3 in DNA: TGTGCCAGCAGCTACACCGACAGAGAAAAACTGTTTTTT. The encoded protein is CASSYTDREKLFF.

At least ten counts were recorded for this clonotype. This chain links TRBV6-1 with TRBJ2-5, with 13 bases lining up with TRBD2. CDR1 and CDR2 (germline): MNHNS, SASEGT. J was trimmed by 4 bases and V by 6 bases; bases with no gene match: 2. The CDR3 is 14 amino acids. CDR3 DNA: TGTGCCAGCAGACTAGCGGGAGGGCCAGAGACCCAGTACTTC. This encodes CASRLAGGPETQYF.

The chain is built from TRBV7-2 and TRBJ1-5; D is possibly TRBD1 (6 bases). The CDR3 is 12 residues long. Germline CDR1 is SGHTA and CDR2 is FQGNSA. V lost 8 bases and J lost 6, with 11 bases in between. The CDR3 loop reads CASALGGQPQHF. CDR3 DNA sequence: TGTGCCAGCGCTTTAGGGGGTCAGCCCCAGCATTTT.

The chain combines TRBV2 with TRBJ2-5; D is ambiguous. The germline V gene has CDR1 SNHLY and CDR2 FYNNEI. V dropped 8 bases and J dropped 1 base, with 8 bases sitting between them. CDR3 length equals 12 residues. The CDR3 coding sequence is TGTGCCAGCGCGTACATCCAAGAGACCCAGTACTTC. It encodes CASAYIQETQYF.

A few counts support this clonotype. The rearrangement joins TRBV5-1 to TRBJ2-3; D unresolved. V lost 3 bases, J lost 6 bases, and 11 bases lay in between. The CDR3 runs to 13 residues. The germline V gene has CDR1 SGHRS and CDR2 YFSETQ. In nucleotides, the CDR3 is TGCGCCAGCAGCTCGAGCACTGGGGATACGCAGTATTTT. Its translation: CASSSSTGDTQYF.

This clonotype was detected a few times. The chain carries TRBV7-2 and TRBJ1-2; unclear D gene. V lost 5 bases to trimming and J lost 3 bases, with 13 bases between them. Germline lookup yields CDR1 SGHTA and CDR2 FQGNSA. The CDR3 has 14 residues. The CDR3 protein is CASSPRIEYYGYTF. The CDR3 region has the DNA TGTGCCAGCAGCCCCCGGATTGAGTACTATGGCTACACCTTC.

This clonotype was recorded a few times. V is TRBV7-9 and J is TRBJ2-7; TRBD1 matches at 7 bases. J was trimmed by 9 bases and V by 2 bases; bases with no gene match: 4. Germline V CDR1 and CDR2: SEHNR, FQNEAQ (reference sequence). This CDR3 spans 12 amino acids. The CDR3 here is CASSLRQGRQYF. In DNA form, the CDR3 reads TGTGCCAGCAGCTTAAGACAGGGTCGGCAGTACTTC.

The genes are TRBV12-3 or TRBV12-4 and TRBJ1-2, with D possibly matching TRBD1 (5 bases). The V gene lost 2 bases and the J gene lost 8 bases, with 15 bases spanning the gap. The CDR3 consists of 14 residues. This chain's CDR3 is CASSLWVGAKGYTF. CDR3 DNA: TGTGCCAGCAGTTTATGGGTAGGGGCGAAGGGCTACACCTTC.

This clonotype has just a few counts. The chain recombines TRBV5-5 with TRBJ2-7, with 9 nucleotides matching TRBD1. Germline loops: CDR1 SGHKS, CDR2 YYEKEE (reference sequence). CDR3 length equals 14 residues. J was trimmed by 3 bases and V by 5 bases; bases with no gene match: 6. The CDR3 sequence is CASRSPGQGYEQYF. For the CDR3, the DNA is TGTGCCAGCAGATCCCCGGGACAGGGCTACGAGCAGTACTTC.

The V gene is TRBV6-2 or TRBV6-3, the J gene TRBJ2-1, with D unclear. The V gene lost 0 bases and the J gene lost 7 bases, with 10 bases spanning the gap. The CDR3 contains 14 residues. In germline, CDR1 is MNHEY, CDR2 SVGEGT. CDR3 amino acids: CASSYSAPDNEQFF. CDR3 nucleotides: TGTGCCAGCAGTTACTCCGCTCCAGATAATGAGCAGTTCTTC.

Many counts were recorded for this clonotype. The genes are TRBV6-5 and TRBJ1-2; 7 nucleotides match TRBD1. The CDR3 is made up of 16 amino acids. The ends lost 4 bases at V and 0 bases at J; junction bases unmatched: 8. CDR1 and CDR2 (germline): MNHEY, SVGAGI. The CDR3 DNA sequence: TGTGCCAGCAGTTCCATCGGGACAGCTGCTAACTATGGCTACACCTTC. This sequence encodes CASSSIGTAANYGYTF.

This clonotype was detected many times. V is TRBV7-9 and J is TRBJ2-1, with TRBD2 identical over 11 bases. The CDR3 length is 14 residues. CDR1 and CDR2 (germline): SEHNR, FQNEAQ (reference sequence). V gave up 4 bases and J gave up 6 bases; unmatched junction bases: 2. Written as DNA, the CDR3 is TGTGCCAGCAGCTACGGACTAGCGGGCAATGAGCAGTTCTTC. Translating it yields CASSYGLAGNEQFF. The full variable domain, completed using reference TRBV7-9 and TRBJ2-1, is DTGVSQNPRHKITKRGQNVTFRCDPISEHNRLYWYRQTLGQGPEFLTYFQNEAQLEKSRLLSDRFSAERPKGSFSTLEIQRTEQGDSAMYLCASSYGLAGNEQFFGPGTRLTVL.

This clonotype came up a few times. The V gene is TRBV6-5, the J gene TRBJ2-3, with 9 bases fitting TRBD2. The ends lost 0 bases at V and 7 bases at J; junction bases unmatched: 11. The CDR3 runs to 17 residues. Germline CDR1 and CDR2: MNHEY and SVGAGI. CDR3 coding DNA: TGTGCCAGCAGTTACTCGGGACTAGCTGGGAGGTGGTATACGCAGTATTTT. Translated: CASSYSGLAGRWYTQYF.

This clonotype has just a few counts. The chain joins TRBV11-1 to TRBJ2-1, with D possibly being TRBD1 (5 bases). Germline assignment: CDR1 SGHAT and CDR2 FQDESV (reference sequence). The CDR3 has 14 residues. V dropped 5 bases and J dropped 8 bases, with 16 bases sitting between them. The CDR3 loop is CASSRDAGHYEQFF. CDR3 in DNA: TGTGCCAGCAGCCGAGACGCCGGACATTATGAGCAGTTCTTC. The entire variable domain, with the rest obtained from reference TRBV11-1 and TRBJ2-1, is as follows: EAEVAQSPRYKITEKSQAVAFWCDPISGHATLYWYRQILGQGPELLVQFQDESVVDDSQLPKDRFSAERLKGVDSTLKIQPAELGDSAMYLCASSRDAGHYEQFFGPGTRLTVL.

The gene calls are TRBV6-2 or TRBV6-3 and TRBJ2-7, with TRBD1 as a possible D gene (6 bases). Looked up from germline, CDR1 is MNHEY and CDR2 is SVGEGT. V lost 2 bases and J lost 0, with 14 bases in between. The CDR3 runs to 16 residues. The CDR3 loop reads CASSYTVGQISYEQYF. The CDR3 bases are TGTGCCAGCAGTTACACCGTTGGACAGATCTCCTACGAGCAGTACTTC.

This chain links TRBV29-1 with TRBJ2-2; 7 nucleotides match TRBD1. V was clipped by 6 bases and J by 0 bases; unmatched bases: 4. Germline V gene sequence: CDR1 SQVTM, CDR2 ANQGSEA. The CDR3 is 14 residues long. For the CDR3, the DNA is TGCAGCGTGGGAACAGGGGCGAACACCGGGGAGCTGTTTTTT. It translates to CSVGTGANTGELFF.

V gene TRBV7-9 combines with J gene TRBJ2-1, with D possibly matching TRBD2 (5 bases). Trimming stripped 2 bases from V and 8 bases from J, with 16 bases between. The CDR3 totals 15 residues. Germline CDR1 reads SEHNR; CDR2 reads FQNEAQ (reference sequence). The CDR3 DNA follows: TGTGCCAGCAGCTTATCAAGCGTCGGGGTCGATGAGCAGTTCTTC. The encoded protein is CASSLSSVGVDEQFF. The full variable domain, with the rest looked up from reference TRBV7-9 and TRBJ2-1, is DTGVSQNPRHKITKRGQNVTFRCDPISEHNRLYWYRQTLGQGPEFLTYFQNEAQLEKSRLLSDRFSAERPKGSFSTLEIQRTEQGDSAMYLCASSLSSVGVDEQFFGPGTRLTVL.

This clonotype was picked up a small number of times. CDR3 in amino acids: CASSPTVPNTEAFF. Here the CDR3 DNA reads TGCGCCAGCTCTCCGACAGTTCCAAACACTGAAGCTTTCTTT. The rearrangement links TRBV5-1 to TRBJ1-1, with D maybe TRBD1 (5 bases). Deletions cut 7 bases from V and 2 bases from J, with 15 bases between. The germline CDR1 and CDR2 sequences are SGHRS and YFSETQ. The length of the CDR3 is 14 residues.